This TCR beta chain emerged from a study of OX40 agonist ivuxolimab in advanced cancers. At the level of the study: Ivuxolimab was delivered to patients intravenously every 2 weeks at doses spanning 0.01 to 10 mg/kg. Three dose-escalation patients had partial responses: one with hepatocellular carcinoma and two with cutaneous melanoma. Study results and caveats: CD8+ T cells averaged more expanded clones than CD4+.

This table comes from immunoSEQ multiplex PCR, and its TCRdb copy is limited to in-frame clones, with some not included. This sample carries 60,000 to 85,000 clones, approximately 87% of them seen once, and the ten largest clones take approximately 0.98%. Trimming cost V 9 bases and J 6 bases; bases outside gene matches: 6. Germline V CDR1 and CDR2: SNHLY, FYNNEI. This CDR3 is 14 amino acids long. For this clone: Antigen specificity is unknown.

Sequencing was performed on CD4+ or CD8+ T cells sorted from blood, taken in a trial of the OX40 agonist ivuxolimab. This receptor was taken from an adult with an advanced solid tumor such as melanoma, head and neck, liver or kidney cancer. The chain recombines TRBV2 with TRBJ1-5; 12 nucleotides match TRBD1. The CDR3 sequence: CASAGTGGLQPQHF. CDR3 bases: TGTGCCAGTGCCGGGACAGGGGGCCTTCAGCCCCAGCATTTT.